Listed below are T cell receptor beta chains from one sample, sequenced in a study of control samples from healthy donors and cancer patients. The table came from immunoSEQ multiplex PCR; TCRdb's copy has only in-frame clones and leaves some out. The table shows about 100,000 clones, with more than 75% occurring only once. Sequenced: blood. Receptors were obtained from a woman aged 50 to 60 in good health. Each CDR3 is given with its conserved first and last residue. The D gene is left open where the match is weak. The size entry is marked missing in some rows and otherwise reads once, few, many or a size class.

few | TRBJ1-5 | 14 | - | TRBV11-2 | CASSLGTLNQPQHF | TGTGCCAGCAGCTTAGGGACACTTAATCAGCCCCAGCATTTT
- | TRBJ2-6 | 15 | TRBD1 | TRBV7-3 | CASSPDRVRANVLTF | TGTGCCAGCAGCCCCGACAGGGTCCGAGCCAACGTCCTGACTTTC
- | TRBJ2-1 | 15 | - | TRBV2 | CASSERVNSYNEQFF | TGTGCCAGCAGTGAACGGGTAAATTCCTACAATGAGCAGTTCTTC
- | TRBJ2-5 | 16 | TRBD1 | TRBV14 | CASSRPRTGGRETQYF | TGTGCCAGCAGCCGACCCAGGACAGGGGGTAGGGAGACCCAGTACTTC
- | TRBJ2-3 | 10 | - | TRBV29-1 | CSDNPHTQYF | TGCAGCGACAACCCGCATACGCAGTATTTT
- | TRBJ2-2 | 13 | - | TRBV20-1 | CSASNAEAGELFF | TGCAGTGCTAGTAATGCGGAGGCCGGGGAGCTGTTTTTT
- | TRBJ2-3 | 15 | TRBD1 | TRBV7-9 | CASRPGQASTDTQYF | TGTGCCAGCAGACCGGGACAGGCGAGCACAGATACGCAGTATTTT
- | TRBJ2-1 | 15 | - | TRBV6-5 | CASRGRSRSYNEQFF | TGTGCCAGCAGGGGGAGGAGTCGTTCCTACAATGAGCAGTTCTTC
few | TRBJ1-5 | 14 | - | TRBV7-9 | CASSFDRSNQPQHF | TGTGCCAGCAGCTTTGACAGGAGCAATCAGCCCCAGCATTTT
- | TRBJ1-5 | 14 | - | TRBV2 | CAWRGGGAHQPQHF | TGTGCCTGGAGGGGCGGGGGGGCTCATCAGCCCCAGCATTTT
- | TRBJ1-1 | 11 | - | TRBV20-1 | CSATYGAEAFF | TGCAGTGCCACCTACGGAGCTGAAGCTTTCTTT
- | TRBJ1-6 | 17 | - | TRBV9 | CASSEQGPSSYNSPLHF | TGTGCCAGCAGCGAGCAGGGACCTTCCTCCTATAATTCACCCCTCCACTTT
- | TRBJ2-1 | 14 | TRBD2 | TRBV20-1 | CSASFPSGYNEQFF | TGCAGTGCTAGTTTCCCTAGCGGATACAATGAGCAGTTCTTC
once | TRBJ1-3 | 12 | - | TRBV13 | CASSSPSQPLYF | TGTGCCAGCAGCTCCCCCTCTCAGCCGCTATATTTT
- | TRBJ2-3 | 17 | TRBD2 | TRBV9 | CASSPHSGGASTDTQYF | TGTGCCAGCAGCCCACATTCGGGAGGGGCGAGCACAGATACGCAGTATTTT
- | TRBJ2-7 | 15 | - | TRBV7-8 | CASSSGRVILYEQYF | TGTGCCAGCAGCTCGGGTCGGGTTATCCTCTACGAGCAGTACTTC
- | TRBJ1-3 | 16 | - | TRBV10-3 | CAISGTSGRSGNTIYF | TGTGCCATCAGTGGGACATCGGGTAGAAGTGGAAACACCATATATTTT
- | TRBJ2-3 | 12 | - | TRBV12-3/TRBV12-4 | CASSPYRDTQYF | TGTGCCAGCAGTCCCTATAGAGATACGCAGTATTTT
- | TRBJ2-7 | 13 | - | TRBV5-1 | CASSLALRDEQYF | TGCGCCAGCAGCTTGGCATTACGGGACGAGCAGTACTTC
- | TRBJ2-7 | 14 | TRBD2 | TRBV5-4 | CASSPGGNSYEQYF | TGTGCCAGCAGCCCCGGGGGGAATTCCTACGAGCAGTACTTC